These 9 T cell receptor beta chains were sequenced from one sample in a study of molecular identifiers for immune sequencing clone quantification. From the PCR reads, TCRdb called clonotypes with MiXCR, one entry per CDR3 protein. The repertoire holds approximately 97,000 distinct CDR3 sequences, with about 35% as singletons. Material: naive CD8+ T cells from blood, with Jurkat cell RNA spiked in. Subset here: FACS-sorted CD8+CD4-CCR7+CD45RA+ naive T cells. The receptors originated from a human donor in good health. Some libraries in this study had Jurkat cell RNA spiked in.

In regard to this clonotype: This may be a read error: a much more frequent sequence differs by one nucleotide. This rearrangement joins TRBV4-3 to TRBJ2-7, with D possibly TRBD1 on 7 matching bases. This CDR3 has 12 amino acids. Per the germline V gene, CDR1 is LGHNA and CDR2 is YSLEER. Deletions cut 8 bases from V and 5 bases from J, with 13 bases between. CDR3 nucleotides: TGCGCCAGCCGCCCAGGGGGGCACGAGCAGTACTTC. Its translation: CASRPGGHEQYF.

On this clonotype: It is likely a read error, because the conserved phenylalanine at the end of the CDR3 is missing. The chain couples TRBV4-3 to TRBJ2-3; 9 bases match TRBD1. Looked up from germline, CDR1 is LGHNA and CDR2 is YSLEER. V was pared by 2 bases and J by 7 bases, with 10 bases of the junction left unmatched. This CDR3 is 16 amino acids long. In nucleotides, the CDR3 is TGCGCCAGCAGCCAACACGTCCGGGACAGGGAGAATACGCAGTATCTT. Protein product: CASSQHVRDRENTQYL.

In this sample, this clonotype turned up a few times. The chain carries TRBV4-1 and TRBJ2-3; TRBD2 agrees at 10 bases. With V trimmed by 7 bases and J by 10 bases, 14 bases remained unmatched. CDR1 is MGHRA and CDR2 is YSYEKL in the germline V gene. This CDR3 region has 15 residues. CDR3 sequence (DNA): TGCGCCAGCAAAGAAGAGATTATAGCGGGAGGATCGCAGTATTTT. Protein product: CASKEEIIAGGSQYF.

This clonotype has ten or more counts. The chain is built from TRBV28 and TRBJ1-3, with a tentative D call TRBD1 (6 bases). CDR3 length equals 18 residues. Deletions cut 8 bases from V and 0 bases from J, with 23 bases between. Germline V lookup: CDR1 MDHEN, CDR2 SYDVKM. The CDR3 loop reads CASCRPGTTRLSGNTIYF. CDR3 sequence (DNA): TGTGCCAGCTGTCGTCCCGGGACAACAAGGCTCTCTGGAAACACCATATATTTT.

There are many counts of this clonotype. The chain combines TRBV5-1 with TRBJ1-5, with D uncertain. Germline values: CDR1 SGHRS, CDR2 YFSETQ. This CDR3 region has 13 residues. With 3 bases removed from V and 6 bases from J, the gap between germline ends came to 10 bases. The CDR3 loop is CASSWSPGQPQHF. DNA for the CDR3: TGCGCCAGCAGCTGGAGCCCCGGTCAGCCCCAGCATTTT.

This clonotype was seen more than once but under ten times. The chain combines TRBV15 with TRBJ2-2, with 8 positions matching TRBD2. V shed 5 bases, J shed 1 base, and the junction held 6 bases outside the gene matches. The germline V gene has CDR1 LNHNV and CDR2 YYDKDF (reference sequence). The CDR3 runs to 16 residues. The DNA of the CDR3 is TGTGCCACCAGCGGAATTAGCGGGAAGAACACCGGGGAGCTGTTTTTT. This gives the protein CATSGISGKNTGELFF.

This clonotype was picked up one time. At one of its ends the junction is not consistent with the germline gene, which may arise from a read error. The chain is built from TRBV27 and TRBJ2-7; no reliable D call. CDR3 length equals 13 residues. CDR1 is MNHEY and CDR2 is SMNVEV in the germline V gene (reference sequence). CDR3 bases: TGCGCCAGCAGTTTATCGATGGGCTACGAGCAGTACTTC. Translated, it gives CASSLSMGYEQYF.

This clonotype was counted a few times. The chain combines TRBV20-1 with TRBJ1-1, with a tentative D call TRBD1 (6 bases). The CDR3 covers 14 residues. The germline V and J ends were trimmed by 7 bases and 4 bases, with 19 bases remaining between them. CDR1 and CDR2 (germline): DFQATT, SNEGSKA (reference sequence). CDR3 nucleotide sequence: TGCAGTGTCGTGGGGGGGGCATCGGGCACTGAAGCTTTCTTT. It encodes CSVVGGASGTEAFF.

This clonotype was seen more than once but under ten times. The V call is TRBV5-6, the J call TRBJ2-7; no firm D call. The V end lost 0 bases, the J end lost 10 bases, and 11 bases lay between the germline ends. The length of the CDR3 is 12 residues. Germline assignment: CDR1 SGHDT and CDR2 YYEEEE. CDR3 DNA: TGTGCCAGCAGCTTGGCCAGTACGGATCAGTACTTC. Translation gives CASSLASTDQYF.